This TCR beta chain is drawn from a study of blood T cell repertoires in COVID-19. The ends were cut back, 4 bases at V and 7 bases at J, with 11 bases in the middle. The V gene's germline CDR1 is WNHNN and CDR2 SYGVQD (reference sequence). This CDR3 spans 14 amino acids. Clones were sequenced by immunoSEQ multiplex PCR, and TCRdb holds only the in-frame ones, with some missing. The table records 310,000 or so clones, approximately 90% of them present only once. This TCR came from a woman aged 40 to 50 who had recovered from COVID-19. The rearrangement joins TRBV10-1 to TRBJ1-6, with D perhaps TRBD1 (5 bases). Material: PBMCs or T cells enriched from blood (not recorded which). CDR3 sequence (DNA): TGCGCCAGCAGTGCCGACAGAAGGAATTCACCCCTCCACTTT. It yields the protein CASSADRRNSPLHF.